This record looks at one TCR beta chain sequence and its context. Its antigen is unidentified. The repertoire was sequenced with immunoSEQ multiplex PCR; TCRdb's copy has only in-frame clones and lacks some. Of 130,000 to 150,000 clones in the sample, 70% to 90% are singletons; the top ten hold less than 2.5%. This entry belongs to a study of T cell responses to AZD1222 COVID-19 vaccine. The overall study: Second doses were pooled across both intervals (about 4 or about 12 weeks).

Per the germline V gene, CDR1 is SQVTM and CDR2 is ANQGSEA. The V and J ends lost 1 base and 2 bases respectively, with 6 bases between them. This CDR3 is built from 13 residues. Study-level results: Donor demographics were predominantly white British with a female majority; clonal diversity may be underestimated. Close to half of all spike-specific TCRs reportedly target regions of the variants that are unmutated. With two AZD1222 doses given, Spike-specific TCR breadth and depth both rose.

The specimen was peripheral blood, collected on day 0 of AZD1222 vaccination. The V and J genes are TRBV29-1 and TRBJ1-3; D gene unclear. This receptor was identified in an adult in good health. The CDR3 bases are TGCAGCGTTGAAGCGGGTCCTGGAAACACCATATATTTT. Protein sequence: CSVEAGPGNTIYF. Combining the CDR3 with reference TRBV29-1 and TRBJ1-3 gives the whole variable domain SAVISQKPSRDICQRGTSLTIQCQVDSQVTMMFWYRQQPGQSLTLIATANQGSEATYESGFVIDKFPISRPNLTFSTLTVSNMSPEDSSIYLCSVEAGPGNTIYFGEGSWLTVV.